Given below is one T cell receptor beta chain in context. Its antigen is unidentified. The sample comes from a study of somatic mutations in cytotoxic T cells in rheumatoid arthritis. Study background: Nearly 100% purity was obtained when some V beta antibody-stained T-cell populations were flow-sorted; these included V beta1+ cells sequenced for TCRB.

Regarding the study as a whole: Of some 67 patients, under 10 had a largest CD8+ clone that exceeded 20% of CD8+ cells. Unknown were the antigen targets of the expanded CD8+ clones.

Some clones are missing from TCRdb's copy, which holds only in-frame ones; the method was immunoSEQ multiplex PCR. The repertoire includes approximately 9,400 clones, 80% of them detected once, and about 12% sits in the top ten. Looked up from germline, CDR1 is SGHDN and CDR2 is FVKESK. Trimming took 3 bases from V and 8 from J, leaving 11 bases between them. This CDR3 has 13 amino acids. The specimen was CD8+ T cells sorted from blood. The source is an adult with rheumatoid arthritis. This chain uses TRBV14 with TRBJ2-1; D is tentatively TRBD1 or TRBD2 (6 bases each). The CDR3 nucleotides read TGTGCCAGCAGCCATGGGGGGCTCTATGAGCAGTTCTTC. Protein sequence: CASSHGGLYEQFF.